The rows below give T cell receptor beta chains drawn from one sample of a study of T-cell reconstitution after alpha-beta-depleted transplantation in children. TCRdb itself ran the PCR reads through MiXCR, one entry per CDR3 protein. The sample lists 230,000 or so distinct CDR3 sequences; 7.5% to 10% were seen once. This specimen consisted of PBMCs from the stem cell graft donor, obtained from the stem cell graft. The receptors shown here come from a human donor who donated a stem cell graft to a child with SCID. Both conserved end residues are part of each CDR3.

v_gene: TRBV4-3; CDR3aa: CASSQARQNNSPLHF
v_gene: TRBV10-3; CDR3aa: CAISEPGNFYGYTF
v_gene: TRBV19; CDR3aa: CASSLQGIGSYEQYF
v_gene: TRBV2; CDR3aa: CASSEASGDQPQHF
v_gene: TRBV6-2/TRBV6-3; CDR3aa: CASSYPITGVRNEQFF
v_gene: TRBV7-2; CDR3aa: CASSLALSTHYGYTF
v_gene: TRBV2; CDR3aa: CASRHRNQETQYF
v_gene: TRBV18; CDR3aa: CASSPINDEQYF
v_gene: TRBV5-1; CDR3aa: CASSLKSTGELFF
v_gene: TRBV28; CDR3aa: CASSFTTRLYGTSGGSYEQYF
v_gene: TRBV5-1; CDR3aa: CASSKGLAPEETQYF
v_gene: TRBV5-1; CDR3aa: CASSLTGIISYEQYF
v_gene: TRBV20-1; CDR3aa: CSAPQSGGPTDTQYF
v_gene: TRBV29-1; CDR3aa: CSVNRDSYNEQFF
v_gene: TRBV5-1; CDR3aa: CASSLDGGGLGSPLHF
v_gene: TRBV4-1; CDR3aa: CASSQVIPYRDSNQPQHF
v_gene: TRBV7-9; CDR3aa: CASSLPGHYNEQFF
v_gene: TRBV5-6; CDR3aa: CASSFRTEAFF
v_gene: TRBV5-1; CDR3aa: CASSLGAAIGTGELFF
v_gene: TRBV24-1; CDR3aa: CATRGATDTQYF
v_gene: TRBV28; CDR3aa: CASTTLAGGLGKNIQYF
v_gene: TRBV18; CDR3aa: CASSPQDLTPHYGYTF
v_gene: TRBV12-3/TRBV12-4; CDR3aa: CASSFSGRGYQETQYF
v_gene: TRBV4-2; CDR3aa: CASSQDLRGDQETQYF
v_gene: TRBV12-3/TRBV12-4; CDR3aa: CASSSYRGEGSYNEQFF
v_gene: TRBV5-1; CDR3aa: CASSPGTAGEQFF
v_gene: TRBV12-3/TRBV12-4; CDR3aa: CATLAGGNEQFF
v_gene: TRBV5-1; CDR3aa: CASSPVLDLLAKNIQYF
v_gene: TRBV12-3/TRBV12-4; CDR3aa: CASSLRDLLEGYTF
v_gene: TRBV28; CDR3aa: CASSSLGGTDTQYF
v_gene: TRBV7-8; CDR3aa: CASIPGTSGDPTTDTQYF
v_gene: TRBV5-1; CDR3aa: CASSLSSGTTEAFF
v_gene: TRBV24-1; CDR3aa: CATSAAGQYNEQFF
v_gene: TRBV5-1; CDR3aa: CASSYEGGMQPQHF